The 8 T cell receptor beta chains below were found in one sample sequenced in a study of T cell responses to AZD1222 COVID-19 vaccine. Sequenced by immunoSEQ multiplex PCR; TCRdb stores in-frame clones only, minus some. Of about 140,000 clones in the sample, roughly 92% were seen once. Sequencing was performed on peripheral blood, taken on day 0 of AZD1222 vaccination. The receptor source for this set is an adult in good health.

The chain recombines TRBV10-3 with TRBJ1-2; 7 bases align to TRBD1. The junction had 7 bases not matched to a gene; V was cut back by 3 bases and J by 12 bases. This CDR3 is 12 amino acids long. From germline, CDR1 is ENHRY and CDR2 SYGVKD. In DNA form, the CDR3 reads TGTGCCATCAGTGAAAGGGGGCGAAGCAACACCTTC. This codes for CAISERGRSNTF.

This clone came up once. J is TRBJ1-6 and V is TRBV30; D not resolved. Trimming took 3 bases from V and 4 from J, leaving 10 bases between them. The length of the CDR3 is 14 residues. Germline V gene lookup returns CDR1 GTSNPN and CDR2 SVGIG (reference sequence). CDR3 amino acids: CAWRVAAYNSPLHF. CDR3 DNA sequence: TGTGCCTGGAGGGTTGCAGCATATAATTCACCCCTCCACTTT.

V usage is TRBV30 and J usage is TRBJ1-1; no firm D call. The germline V and J ends were trimmed by 1 base and 0 bases, with 6 bases remaining between them. The CDR3 length is 13 residues. Germline V gene data show CDR1 as GTSNPN and CDR2 as SVGIG (reference sequence). CDR3 DNA sequence: TGTGCCTGGAGTGCTACAGTGAACACTGAAGCTTTCTTT. Encoded protein: CAWSATVNTEAFF. Drawing the rest from reference TRBV30 and TRBJ1-1, the complete variable domain is SQTIHQWPATLVQPVGSPLSLECTVEGTSNPNLYWYRQAAGRGLQLLFYSVGIGQISSEVPQNLSASRPQDRQFILSSKKLLLSDSGFYLCAWSATVNTEAFFGQGTRLTVV.

The chain joins TRBV19 to TRBJ2-7, with unresolved D. The CDR3 is made up of 15 amino acids. Germline-derived CDR1 and CDR2 are LNHDA and SQIVND (reference sequence). V lost 3 bases and J 0 bases, leaving 12 bases between the germline ends. In nucleotides, the CDR3 is TGTGCCAGTAGTATTCAGATCTGGAGCTCCTACGAGCAGTACTTC. Translation gives CASSIQIWSSYEQYF.

The CDR3 region is CAISANGELFF. The CDR3 DNA is TGTGCCATCAGTGCCAACGGGGAGCTGTTTTTT. J is TRBJ2-2 and V is TRBV10-3; D is unclear. The germline V gene has CDR1 ENHRY and CDR2 SYGVKD. V was clipped by 4 bases and J by 7 bases, with 4 bases between them. The CDR3 spans 11 residues.

The CDR3 bases are TGTGCCAGCAGGTCGCCAGGGCGCGGAACTGAAGCTTTCTTT. It is translated as CASRSPGRGTEAFF. This rearrangement joins TRBV11-2 to TRBJ1-1, with D possibly TRBD1 on 5 matching bases. The CDR3 totals 14 residues. The germline V gene has CDR1 SGHAT and CDR2 FQNNGV. The ends were cut back, 6 bases at V and 5 bases at J, with 16 bases in the middle.

In this sample, this clone turned up once. The chain has TRBV13 and TRBJ2-1; D may be TRBD1 or TRBD2 (5 bases each). Germline V gives CDR1 PRHDT, CDR2 FYEKMQ (reference sequence). There are 15 residues in the CDR3. V was trimmed by 5 bases and J by 4 bases, leaving 15 bases between them. CDR3 in DNA: TGTGCCAGCAGCGGACCGGGACGGCCGTACAATGAGCAGTTCTTC. This encodes CASSGPGRPYNEQFF.

The rearrangement links TRBV6-5 to TRBJ1-2; D may be TRBD1 (5 bases). Between the trimmed V and J ends, which lost 8 bases and 5 bases, there was a span of 15 bases. The length of the CDR3 is 13 residues. CDR1 is MNHEY and CDR2 is SVGAGI in the germline V gene. CDR3 nucleotide sequence: TGTGCCAGCTCCCCGGGACGGCTTTATGGCTACACCTTC. Translated, it gives CASSPGRLYGYTF.